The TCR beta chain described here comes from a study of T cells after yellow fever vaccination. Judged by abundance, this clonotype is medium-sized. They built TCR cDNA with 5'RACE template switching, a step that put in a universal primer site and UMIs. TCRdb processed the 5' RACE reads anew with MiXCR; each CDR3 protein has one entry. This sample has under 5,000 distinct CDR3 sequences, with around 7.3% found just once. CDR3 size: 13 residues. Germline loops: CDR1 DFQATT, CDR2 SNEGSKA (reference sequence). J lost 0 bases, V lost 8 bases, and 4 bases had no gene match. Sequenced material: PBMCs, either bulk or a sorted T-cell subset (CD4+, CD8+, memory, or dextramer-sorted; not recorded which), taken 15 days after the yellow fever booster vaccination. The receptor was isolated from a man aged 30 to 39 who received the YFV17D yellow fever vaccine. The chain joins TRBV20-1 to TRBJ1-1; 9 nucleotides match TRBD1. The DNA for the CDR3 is TGCAGTTCGGGACAGGGTATGAACACTGAAGCTTTCTTT. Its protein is CSSGQGMNTEAFF.